This is a list of T cell receptor beta chains from one sample in a study of T cell changes during pregnancy in multiple sclerosis. Repertoires were generated with immunoSEQ multiplex PCR, while TCRdb's copy carries only in-frame clones and drops some. Here the sample spans approximately 130,000 clones, less than 97% being singletons. Sequencing was performed on peripheral blood, taken after pregnancy. The receptors derive from a female donor with multiple sclerosis, enrolled in a pregnancy study. Both conserved end residues are part of each CDR3. A D gene is named only where the DNA matches it firmly. Size is omitted from some rows. Given values are once, few, many or a class for expanded clones.

-,-,TRBV5-1,TRBJ2-2,CASSFYTGSRTGELFF,TGCGCCAGCAGCTTCTATACAGGGAGTAGAACCGGGGAGCTGTTTTTT
-,TRBD1,TRBV5-5,TRBJ1-1,CASSQGANTEAFF,TGTGCCAGCAGCCAGGGGGCGAACACTGAAGCTTTCTTT
-,TRBD1,TRBV5-1,TRBJ2-1,CASSLLNRGDNEQFF,TGCGCCAGCAGCTTGTTGAACAGGGGGGACAATGAGCAGTTCTTC
-,-,TRBV27,TRBJ1-4,CASSLQAEEKLFF,TGTGCCAGCAGTTTACAGGCTGAAGAAAAACTGTTTTTT
-,TRBD2,TRBV10-3,TRBJ2-7,CAISERGLGSYEQYF,TGTGCCATCAGTGAAAGGGGACTAGGCTCCTACGAGCAGTACTTC
-,TRBD2,TRBV2,TRBJ2-1,CASVRAGGPDEQFF,TGTGCCAGCGTGCGAGCGGGAGGGCCGGATGAGCAGTTCTTC
-,-,TRBV7-9,TRBJ1-1,CASTSRDRQVRAFF,TGTGCCAGCACCTCCCGCGACAGACAGGTGAGAGCTTTCTTT
few,-,TRBV25-1,TRBJ1-2,CASGKGGYYGYTF,TGTGCCAGCGGAAAGGGAGGGTACTATGGCTACACCTTC
-,-,TRBV18,TRBJ1-3,CASSPPRTQVGNTIYF,TGTGCCAGCTCACCACCGAGGACACAAGTTGGAAACACCATATATTTT
once,TRBD2,TRBV7-2,TRBJ2-3,CASSPTSGPTDTQYF,TGTGCCAGCAGCCCGACTAGCGGACCCACAGATACGCAGTATTTT
-,TRBD2,TRBV29-1,TRBJ2-1,CSVGTSGRVSHEQFF,TGCAGCGTGGGGACTAGCGGGCGCGTCTCCCATGAGCAGTTCTTC
once,-,TRBV14,TRBJ1-1,CASSRVLNTEAFF,TGTGCCAGCAGCCGAGTTCTGAACACTGAAGCTTTCTTT
-,-,TRBV14,TRBJ2-7,CASSPFSGYEQYF,TGTGCCAGCAGCCCCTTTAGCGGCTACGAGCAGTACTTC
once,-,TRBV29-1,TRBJ1-1,CSVVRENTEAFF,TGCAGCGTTGTCAGGGAGAACACTGAAGCTTTCTTT
once,-,TRBV9,TRBJ2-3,CASSVDGRGGPDTQYF,TGTGCCAGCAGCGTAGACGGCCGAGGAGGACCGGATACGCAGTATTTT
-,-,TRBV5-1,TRBJ2-7,CASSLDGDYEQYF,TGCGCCAGCAGCTTGGACGGGGACTACGAGCAGTACTTC
-,-,TRBV10-3,TRBJ1-4,CAISETTQGAANEKLFF,TGTGCCATCAGTGAGACGACACAGGGTGCGGCTAATGAAAAACTGTTTTTT
-,-,TRBV28,TRBJ1-2,CASSLGVPYGYTF,TGTGCCAGCAGTTTGGGAGTGCCTTATGGCTACACCTTC
-,-,TRBV18,TRBJ1-5,CASSGPGSTNQPQHF,TGTGCCAGCTCAGGACCGGGATCAACAAATCAGCCCCAGCATTTT
-,-,TRBV29-1,TRBJ2-1,CSVPRLGYNEQFF,TGCAGCGTTCCCAGACTAGGGTACAATGAGCAGTTCTTC
-,-,TRBV5-1,TRBJ2-2,CASSIRREAGELFF,TGCGCCAGCAGCATACGCAGGGAAGCCGGGGAGCTGTTTTTT
once,-,TRBV30,TRBJ2-3,CAWSVGSGTDTQYF,TGTGCCTGGAGTGTAGGTAGCGGAACAGATACGCAGTATTTT
-,-,TRBV7-8,TRBJ2-1,CASSLPLSLNNEQFF,TGTGCCAGCAGCTTACCCCTGTCTCTTAACAATGAGCAGTTCTTC
-,TRBD2,TRBV9,TRBJ2-3,CASTSGTSGIGDTQYF,TGTGCCAGCACCTCGGGGACTAGCGGGATAGGGGATACGCAGTATTTT
-,-,TRBV18,TRBJ2-7,CASSPPGSEQYF,TGTGCCAGCTCACCCCCGGGGAGCGAGCAGTACTTC
-,TRBD2,TRBV14,TRBJ2-7,CASSPLAGGGSYEQYF,TGTGCCAGCAGTCCCCTAGCGGGAGGAGGCTCCTACGAGCAGTACTTC
-,TRBD1,TRBV5-1,TRBJ2-4,CASSTTGLAKNIQYF,TGCGCCAGCAGCACGACAGGGCTGGCCAAAAACATTCAGTACTTC
-,TRBD1,TRBV5-1,TRBJ1-4,CASSQGQGNEKLFF,TGCGCCAGCAGCCAGGGACAGGGGAATGAAAAACTGTTTTTT
-,TRBD1,TRBV30,TRBJ1-5,CAWSVPQGARSNQPQHF,TGTGCCTGGAGTGTCCCACAGGGGGCTAGGAGCAATCAGCCCCAGCATTTT
-,TRBD2,TRBV28,TRBJ2-5,CASTETSGRVETQYF,TGTGCCAGCACCGAGACTAGCGGGAGAGTGGAGACCCAGTACTTC
-,TRBD2,TRBV2,TRBJ2-7,CATLKRGEQYF,TGTGCCACCTTAAAGCGGGGCGAGCAGTACTTC
-,TRBD2,TRBV27,TRBJ2-2,CASSPGPGLAGSNTGELFF,TGTGCCAGCAGTCCGGGGCCGGGACTAGCGGGGTCGAACACCGGGGAGCTGTTTTTT
-,TRBD2,TRBV4-3,TRBJ2-1,CASSHRLAIIYEQFF,TGCGCCAGCAGCCATAGACTAGCTATTATTTATGAGCAGTTCTTC
-,-,TRBV7-2,TRBJ2-5,CASSLRLPQETQYF,TGTGCCAGCAGCCTTAGACTTCCACAAGAGACCCAGTACTTC
-,-,TRBV27,TRBJ1-1,CASRKSTGFVAEAFF,TGTGCCAGCAGAAAATCGACAGGTTTTGTCGCTGAAGCTTTCTTT
-,-,TRBV2,TRBJ2-6,CASRSRFSGANVLTF,TGTGCCAGCAGAAGCAGGTTCTCTGGGGCCAACGTCCTGACTTTC
-,-,TRBV27,TRBJ1-1,CASSWAQNTEAFF,TGTGCCAGCAGTTGGGCCCAAAACACTGAAGCTTTCTTT
-,-,TRBV10-3,TRBJ2-1,CAISGPYNEQFF,TGTGCCATCAGTGGGCCGTATAATGAGCAGTTCTTC
-,-,TRBV7-9,TRBJ2-3,CASSPYRVIDTQYF,TGTGCCAGCAGCCCATACAGGGTGATAGATACGCAGTATTTT
-,TRBD1,TRBV14,TRBJ1-3,CASSRRGANSGNTIYF,TGTGCCAGCAGCCGCAGGGGGGCCAACTCTGGAAACACCATATATTTT
-,-,TRBV6-6,TRBJ2-3,CASQSTDTQYF,TGTGCCAGTCAGAGCACAGATACGCAGTATTTT
once,TRBD2,TRBV2,TRBJ2-7,CASTSTSGRAGEQYF,TGTGCCAGCACCTCGACTAGCGGGAGGGCCGGGGAGCAGTACTTC
-,TRBD2,TRBV5-5,TRBJ2-1,CASSSRTSGDYNEQFF,TGTGCCAGCAGCTCACGGACTAGCGGGGACTACAATGAGCAGTTCTTC
-,-,TRBV15,TRBJ2-7,CATSTMPQDIIYEQYF,TGTGCCACCAGCACGATGCCTCAGGACATCATCTACGAGCAGTACTTC
once,TRBD1,TRBV7-2,TRBJ2-1,CASSFLLTGADNEQFF,TGTGCCAGCAGCTTCCTCCTGACAGGGGCAGACAATGAGCAGTTCTTC
-,-,TRBV10-3,TRBJ2-1,CAISDYASANEQFF,TGTGCCATCAGTGACTACGCCAGCGCCAATGAGCAGTTCTTC
-,TRBD1,TRBV6-5,TRBJ1-2,CASTPGTASNYGYTF,TGTGCCAGCACTCCGGGGACAGCGAGTAACTATGGCTACACCTTC
-,TRBD2,TRBV28,TRBJ2-7,CASRRLAGSYEQYF,TGTGCCAGCAGACGACTAGCGGGATCCTACGAGCAGTACTTC
-,TRBD2,TRBV18,TRBJ2-2,CASSPTRSGTSGPGELFF,TGTGCCAGCTCACCAACACGATCGGGGACTAGCGGTCCCGGGGAGCTGTTTTTT
-,TRBD1,TRBV5-1,TRBJ2-7,CASSLDVQGALSYEQYF,TGCGCCAGCAGCTTGGATGTACAGGGGGCCCTCTCCTACGAGCAGTACTTC